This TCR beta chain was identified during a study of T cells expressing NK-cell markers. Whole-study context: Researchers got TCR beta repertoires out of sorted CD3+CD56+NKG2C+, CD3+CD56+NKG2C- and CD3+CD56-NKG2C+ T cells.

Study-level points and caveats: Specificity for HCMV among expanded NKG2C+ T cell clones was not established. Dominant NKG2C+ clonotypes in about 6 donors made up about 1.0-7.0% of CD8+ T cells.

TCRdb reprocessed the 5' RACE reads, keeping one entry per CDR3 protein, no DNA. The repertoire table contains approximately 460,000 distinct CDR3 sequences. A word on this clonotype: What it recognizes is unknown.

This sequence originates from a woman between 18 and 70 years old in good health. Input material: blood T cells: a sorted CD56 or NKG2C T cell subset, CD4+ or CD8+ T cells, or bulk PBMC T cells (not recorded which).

CDR3: CASRLRRAVRQFF. V gene TRBV21-1 combines with J gene TRBJ2-1; TCRdb outputs TRBD2, but without DNA this stays unchecked. TRBV21-1 is given as a pseudogene. The CDR3 spans 13 residues.